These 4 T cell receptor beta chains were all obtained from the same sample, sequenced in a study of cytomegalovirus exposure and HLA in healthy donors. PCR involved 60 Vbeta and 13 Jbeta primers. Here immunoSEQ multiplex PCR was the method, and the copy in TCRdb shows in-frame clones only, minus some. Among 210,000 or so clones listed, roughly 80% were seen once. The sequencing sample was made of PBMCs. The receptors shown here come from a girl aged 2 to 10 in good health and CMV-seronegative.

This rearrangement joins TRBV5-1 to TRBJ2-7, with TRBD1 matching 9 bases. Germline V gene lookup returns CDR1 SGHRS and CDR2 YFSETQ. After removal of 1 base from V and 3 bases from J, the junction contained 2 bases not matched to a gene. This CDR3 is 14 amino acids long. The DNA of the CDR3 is TGCGCCAGCAGCTTGACAGGGGGCGACTACGAGCAGTACTTC. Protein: CASSLTGGDYEQYF.

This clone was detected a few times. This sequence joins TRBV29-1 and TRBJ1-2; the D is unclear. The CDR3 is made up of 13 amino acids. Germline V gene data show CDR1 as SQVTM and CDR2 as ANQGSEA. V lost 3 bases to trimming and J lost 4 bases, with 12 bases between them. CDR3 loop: CSVEDHRPYGYTF. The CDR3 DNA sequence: TGCAGCGTTGAGGATCACAGACCCTATGGCTACACCTTC.

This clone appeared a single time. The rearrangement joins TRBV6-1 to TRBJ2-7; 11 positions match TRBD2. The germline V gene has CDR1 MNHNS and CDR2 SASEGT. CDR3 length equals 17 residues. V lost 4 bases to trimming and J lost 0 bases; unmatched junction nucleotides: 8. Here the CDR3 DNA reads TGTGCCAGCAGTGGATTCCAACTAGCGGGGGACTCCTACGAGCAGTACTTC. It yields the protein CASSGFQLAGDSYEQYF.

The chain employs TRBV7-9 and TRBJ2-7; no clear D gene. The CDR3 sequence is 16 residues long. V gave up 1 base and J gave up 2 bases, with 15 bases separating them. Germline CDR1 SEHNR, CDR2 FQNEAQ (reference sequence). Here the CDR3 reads CASSLGLGRFAYEQYF. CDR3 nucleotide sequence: TGTGCCAGCAGCTTAGGGTTGGGCAGGTTCGCCTACGAGCAGTACTTC.